This T cell receptor (beta chain) was profiled in a study of blood T cell repertoires in COVID-19. About the study: Acute and convalescent COVID-19 specimens originated in the United States, Italy and Spain. T cells, B-cell-depleted T cells, or PBMCs provided the cDNA or gDNA that served as material.

As processed by the authors: Estimation of nucleated cell counts was performed using reference gene primer amplification. TCRdb's copy holds only in-frame clones and misses some; the assay was immunoSEQ multiplex PCR. V, J and clone size reflect that table, while D and trimming were determined from the DNA. The sample has 90,000 to 120,000 clones; 75% to 85% are singletons. This CDR3 has 15 amino acids. CDR1 is SNHLY, CDR2 FYNNEI, per germline. The V and J ends lost 4 bases and 0 bases, in that order; junction bases with no gene match: 0. This chain connects TRBV2 to TRBJ2-2, with 9 positions matching TRBD2. The clonotype originates from a man between 60 and 75 years old with acute or convalescent COVID-19. The sequenced sample was peripheral blood. CDR3 bases: TGTGCCAGCAGTGTAGCGGGAGCGAACACCGGGGAGCTGTTTTTT. This codes for CASSVAGANTGELFF.